This TCR beta chain was documented in a study of CD8 T cells in Susac syndrome (dated by TCRdb to the late 2010s). For the study in its entirety: Repertoire sequencing was used to test whether CD8+ T cell activation and differentiation in Susac syndrome was antigen driven. The clonality of the CD8+ T cell repertoire was compared across 11 to 12 healthy donors, around 14 Susac syndrome patients and under 19 multiple sclerosis patients.

Peripheral blood CD8+ and CD4+ T cells from healthy donors, Susac syndrome patients and multiple sclerosis patients were profiled using high-throughput TCR beta sequencing. The multiple sclerosis controls were treatment-naive patients whose relapsing-remitting disease, either stable or active, fulfilled the revised McDonald criteria. Bulk CD8+ and CD4+ T cells were purified magnetically by negative isolation, whereas CD8+ TEMRA cells were enriched by FACS. Blood was collected in EDTA tubes and processed within 24 hours, with PBMCs isolated through density gradient centrifugation. PBMCs intended for TCR sequencing were cryopreserved in liquid nitrogen and thawed later in a water bath at 37 degrees C. The sorted or isolated CD4+, CD8+ and CD8+ TEMRA cells reached a purity of at least 90%. RNA was extracted with the RNeasy kit and roughly 0.45 to 1 ug was reverse transcribed using random hexamers. TCR beta CDR3 regions were amplified with the immunoSEQ multiplex PCR assay covering 54 Vbeta and 13 Jbeta segments. PCR amplification bias was corrected by using a synthetic template baseline for primer optimization and computational correction. The authors processed their data as follows. Only productive sequences were kept, with reads annotated to V, D and J genes according to IMGT and analyzed in immunoSEQ Analyzer. Clonality was computed as one minus Shannon entropy normalized by log2 of the number of productive unique sequences. Public and private clones were assessed among the 100 most prevalent clones of each patient and control. A clone was defined as Susac-specific if it was absent from the healthy and MS cohorts, from about 1,100 published viral clones and from other ImmuneACCESS disease sequences. The public reads were run again by TCRdb, first through fastp at Q25 and then through MiXCR, and only productive beta chains were kept. Every entry covers one CDR3 protein and lists the most common genes and DNA from its rows. TCRdb's processing, not the study's, gives the V and J calls here. Within this sample are about 150,000 distinct CDR3 sequences, with roughly 95% of them counted one time only. Approximately 0.15% of the sample is in the top ten clones.

For this clonotype: What this receptor recognizes is not known. The input lacks base qualities; no much larger clone sits a single base away.

Broader findings and caveats from the paper: The number of individuals in the TCR sequencing and HLA analysis was recognized as being relatively small.

Reading the germline V gene gives CDR1 SGDLS and CDR2 YYNGEE. After removal of 7 bases from V and 4 bases from J, the junction retains 10 bases not matched to a gene. The CDR3 numbers 14 residues from cysteine through phenylalanine. The CDR3 DNA has 42 bases and is translated from base 1. This clonotype originated in a human donor with multiple sclerosis. Recombination linked TRBV9 to TRBJ2-5; 7 central nucleotides agree with TRBD1. Sequencing input: CD8+ T cells from PBMCs. This receptor carries the CDR3 CASGSTGLGETQYF. DNA sequence: TGTGCCAGCGGGTCGACAGGGTTGGGAGAGACCCAGTACTTC. Reference TRBV9 and TRBJ2-5 genes cover what lies past the CDR3, so the full variable domain is DSGVTQTPKHLITATGQRVTLRCSPRSGDLSVYWYQQSLDQGLQFLIQYYNGEERAKGNILERFSAQQFPDLHSELNLSSLELGDSALYFCASGSTGLGETQYFGPGTRLLVL.